This T cell receptor (beta chain) is from a study of blood T cell repertoires in COVID-19. Study information: Samples came from the United States, Italy and Spain, spanning acute and convalescent COVID-19. Sample material is recorded as cDNA or gDNA derived from T cells, B-cell-depleted T cells, or PBMCs.

A Seattle source enrolled patients during active infection and followed them longitudinally. Under the authors' procedure: Reference gene primer amplification in the assay estimated nucleated cell counts. Method: immunoSEQ multiplex PCR; TCRdb's copy keeps in-frame clones and lacks some. Clone size and V and J calls were adopted from that table, with D and trimming inferred from the DNA. Of 250,000 to 400,000 clones in the sample, 85% to 90% were seen once. CDR1 is LNHNV and CDR2 is YYDKDF in the germline V gene (reference sequence). CDR3 length: 14 amino acids. V was clipped by 4 bases and J by 1 base, with 10 bases between them. In its sample, this clone was seen once.

The chain couples TRBV15 to TRBJ1-1, with D uncertain. The sequenced sample was peripheral blood. The origin of this receptor is a woman in her twenties or thirties with COVID-19, enrolled during active disease. CDR3 sequence: CATSIQSGNTEAFF. The CDR3 nucleotides read TGTGCCACCAGCATACAGTCCGGGAACACTGAAGCTTTCTTT.